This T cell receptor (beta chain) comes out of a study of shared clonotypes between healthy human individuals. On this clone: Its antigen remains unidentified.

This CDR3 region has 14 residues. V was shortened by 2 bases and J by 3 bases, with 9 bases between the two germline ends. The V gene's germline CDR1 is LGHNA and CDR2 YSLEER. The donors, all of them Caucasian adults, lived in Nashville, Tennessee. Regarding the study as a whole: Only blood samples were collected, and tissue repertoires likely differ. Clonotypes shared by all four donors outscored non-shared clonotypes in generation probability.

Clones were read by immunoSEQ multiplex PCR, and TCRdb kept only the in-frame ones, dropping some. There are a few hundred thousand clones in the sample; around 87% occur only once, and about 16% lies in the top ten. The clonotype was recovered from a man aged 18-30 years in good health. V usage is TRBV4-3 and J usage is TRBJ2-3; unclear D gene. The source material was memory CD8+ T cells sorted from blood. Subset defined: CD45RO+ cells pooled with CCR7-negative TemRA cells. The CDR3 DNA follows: TGCGCCAGCAGCCAAAGTCCTAGAACAGATACGCAGTATTTT. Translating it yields CASSQSPRTDTQYF.